These T cell receptor beta chains were read from a single sample in a study of siplizumab effects on memory and regulatory T cells. Assay used: immunoSEQ multiplex PCR; TCRdb lists only in-frame clones, some missing. This table has tens of thousands of clones, more than 85% appearing once. Sequenced: CD8+ T cells sorted from blood. The receptors derive from a human donor in good health. The CDR3 runs from the conserved cysteine through the conserved F or W. D genes are given only for firm matches. Size is omitted from some rows. Given values are once, few, many or a class for expanded clones.

J gene | clone size | V gene | D gene | CDR3 protein | CDR3 DNA
TRBJ2-3 | NA | TRBV30 | TRBD2 | CAWAGGAGDTQYF | TGTGCCTGGGCCGGGGGGGCCGGCGATACGCAGTATTTT
TRBJ1-4 | NA | TRBV9 | NA | CASSPRTEPEKLFF | TGTGCCAGCAGCCCGCGGACAGAGCCTGAAAAACTGTTTTTT
TRBJ1-6 | NA | TRBV27 | NA | CASSQSDITSSYNSPLHF | TGTGCCAGCAGCCAATCGGACATTACGAGCTCCTATAATTCACCCCTCCACTTT
TRBJ1-2 | NA | TRBV11-2 | NA | CASSPHTRDRYGYTF | TGTGCCAGCAGCCCACATACCCGGGACCGATATGGCTACACCTTC
TRBJ2-1 | NA | TRBV7-9 | TRBD1 | CASSLDLGTGPFF | TGTGCCAGCAGCTTAGATCTTGGGACAGGACCGTTCTTC
TRBJ2-2 | NA | TRBV2 | TRBD2 | CASRASGGWTGELFF | TGTGCCAGCAGGGCTAGCGGGGGCTGGACCGGGGAGCTGTTTTTT
TRBJ2-2 | NA | TRBV29-1 | NA | CSASGTLNTGELFF | TGCAGCGCCTCCGGGACATTGAACACCGGGGAGCTGTTTTTT
TRBJ2-3 | NA | TRBV27 | NA | CASSPLGDTQYF | TGTGCCAGCAGCCCTCTAGGAGATACGCAGTATTTT
TRBJ2-5 | NA | TRBV5-6 | NA | CASSYLSGVAETQYF | TGTGCCAGCAGCTACCTCTCAGGGGTAGCCGAGACCCAGTACTTC
TRBJ2-1 | NA | TRBV11-3 | NA | CASSLGVGRPYNEQFF | TGTGCCAGCAGCTTAGGAGTTGGCAGACCGTACAATGAGCAGTTCTTC
TRBJ1-1 | NA | TRBV29-1 | NA | CSVEDEGIEAFF | TGCAGCGTTGAGGACGAAGGAATTGAAGCTTTCTTT
TRBJ1-2 | NA | TRBV27 | NA | CASSRLGQDYGYTF | TGTGCCAGCAGCCGACTCGGGCAAGACTATGGCTACACCTTC
TRBJ2-3 | once | TRBV5-4 | TRBD1 | CASRDRGTDTQYF | TGTGCCAGCCGGGACAGGGGAACAGATACGCAGTATTTT
TRBJ1-1 | once | TRBV11-3 | NA | CASSPGGGVTEAFF | TGTGCCAGCAGCCCGGGGGGTGGTGTCACTGAAGCTTTCTTT
TRBJ2-5 | NA | TRBV11-3 | NA | CASSLEGAVGETQYF | TGTGCCAGCAGCTTAGAGGGAGCGGTCGGGGAGACCCAGTACTTC
TRBJ2-5 | NA | TRBV19 | NA | CASTPTMSEFQETQYF | TGTGCCAGTACCCCGACTATGTCGGAATTCCAAGAGACCCAGTACTTC
TRBJ1-5 | NA | TRBV11-1 | NA | CASSFGSNQPQHF | TGTGCCAGCAGCTTTGGTAGCAATCAGCCCCAGCATTTT
TRBJ1-5 | once | TRBV23-1 | TRBD1 | CASSQSPGQGIGQPQHF | TGCGCCAGCAGTCAATCTCCGGGACAGGGAATAGGACAGCCCCAGCATTTT
TRBJ2-3 | NA | TRBV27 | NA | CASISQEGHSTDTQYF | TGTGCCAGCATCTCCCAGGAGGGGCATAGCACAGATACGCAGTATTTT
TRBJ2-3 | NA | TRBV10-3 | TRBD2 | CAIGLAGSTDTQYF | TGTGCCATTGGACTAGCGGGAAGCACAGATACGCAGTATTTT